This TCR beta chain was profiled in a study of CD8 T cells in Susac syndrome. Regarding the study as a whole: Expansion of Susac CD8+ clones peaked in TEMRA cells and in active patients.

cDNA came from about 0.5 to 1 ug RNA primed by random hexamers. TCRdb fed the immunoSEQ multiplex PCR reads into MiXCR, producing one record per CDR3 protein. Seen here are fewer than 85,000 distinct CDR3 sequences, roughly 94% observed once, and the top ten hold roughly 0.46%. The germline V gene has CDR1 SGHDT and CDR2 YYEEEE. CDR3 size: 12 residues. Trimming left V 2 bases short and J 4 bases short, with 6 bases between. On this clonotype: Antigen unknown.

Patients with Susac syndrome fulfilled recently defined diagnostic criteria for definite or probable disease. The chain has TRBV5-6 and TRBJ1-1; no firm D call. Sequenced sample: CD8+ T cells from PBMCs. This receptor was identified in a human donor with Susac syndrome. The CDR3 reads CASSLQSTEAFF. The DNA for the CDR3 is TGTGCCAGCAGCTTACAATCCACTGAAGCTTTCTTT. The variable domain in full, with the rest retrieved from reference TRBV5-6 and TRBJ1-1, is DAGVTQSPTHLIKTRGQQVTLRCSPKSGHDTVSWYQQALGQGPQFIFQYYEEEERQRGNFPDRFSGHQFPNYSSELNVNALLLGDSALYLCASSLQSTEAFFGQGTRLTVV.